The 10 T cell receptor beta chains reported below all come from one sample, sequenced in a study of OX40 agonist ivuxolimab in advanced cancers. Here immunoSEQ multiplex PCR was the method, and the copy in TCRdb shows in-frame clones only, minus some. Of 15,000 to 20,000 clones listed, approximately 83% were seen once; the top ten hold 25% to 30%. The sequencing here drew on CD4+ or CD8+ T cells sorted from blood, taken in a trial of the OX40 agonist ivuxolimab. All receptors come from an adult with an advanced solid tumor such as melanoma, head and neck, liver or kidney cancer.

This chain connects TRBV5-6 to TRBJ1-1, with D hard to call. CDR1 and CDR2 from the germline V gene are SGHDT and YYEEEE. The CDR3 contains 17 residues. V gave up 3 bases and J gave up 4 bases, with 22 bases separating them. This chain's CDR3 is CASSSLGSSGYVTEAFF. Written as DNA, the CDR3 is TGTGCCAGCAGCTCTCTGGGATCCTCGGGGTACGTCACTGAAGCTTTCTTT.

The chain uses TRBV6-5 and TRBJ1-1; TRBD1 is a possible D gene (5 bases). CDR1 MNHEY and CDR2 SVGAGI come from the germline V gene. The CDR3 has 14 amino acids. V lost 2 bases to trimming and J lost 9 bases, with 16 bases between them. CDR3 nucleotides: TGTGCCAGCAGTTACGGGTTTGGGGCAAAAAAAGCTTTCTTT. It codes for CASSYGFGAKKAFF.

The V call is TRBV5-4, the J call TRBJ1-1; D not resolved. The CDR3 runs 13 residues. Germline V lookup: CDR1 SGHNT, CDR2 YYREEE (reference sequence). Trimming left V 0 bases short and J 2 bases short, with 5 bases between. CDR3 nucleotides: TGTGCCAGCAGCTTGGGACTTAACACTGAAGCTTTCTTT. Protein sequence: CASSLGLNTEAFF.

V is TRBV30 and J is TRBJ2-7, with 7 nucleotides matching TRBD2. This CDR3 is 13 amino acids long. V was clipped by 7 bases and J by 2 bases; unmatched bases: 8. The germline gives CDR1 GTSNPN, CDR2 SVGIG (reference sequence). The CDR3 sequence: CASGLPYTYEQYF. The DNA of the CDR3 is TGTGCCTCGGGACTACCTTATACCTACGAGCAGTACTTC. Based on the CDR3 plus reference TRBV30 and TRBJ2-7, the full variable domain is SQTIHQWPATLVQPVGSPLSLECTVEGTSNPNLYWYRQAAGRGLQLLFYSVGIGQISSEVPQNLSASRPQDRQFILSSKKLLLSDSGFYLCASGLPYTYEQYFGPGTRLTVT.

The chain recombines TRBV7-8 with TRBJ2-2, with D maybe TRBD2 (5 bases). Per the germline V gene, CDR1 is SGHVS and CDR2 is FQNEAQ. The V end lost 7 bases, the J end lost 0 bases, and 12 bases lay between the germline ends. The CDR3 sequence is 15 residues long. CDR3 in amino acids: CASKNPAANTGELFF. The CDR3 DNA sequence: TGTGCCAGCAAGAACCCAGCGGCGAACACCGGGGAGCTGTTTTTT. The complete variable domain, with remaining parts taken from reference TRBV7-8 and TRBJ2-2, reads GAGVSQSPRYKVAKRGQDVALRCDPISGHVSLFWYQQALGQGPEFLTYFQNEAQLDKSGLPSDRFFAERPEGSVSTLKIQRTQQEDSAVYLCASKNPAANTGELFFGEGSRLTVL.

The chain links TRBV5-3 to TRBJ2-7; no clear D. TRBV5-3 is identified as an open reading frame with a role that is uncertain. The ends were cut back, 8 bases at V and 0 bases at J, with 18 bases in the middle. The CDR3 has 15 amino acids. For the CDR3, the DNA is TGTGCCAGCAACAATCTTATTGAGCTCTCCTACGAGCAGTACTTC. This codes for CASNNLIELSYEQYF.

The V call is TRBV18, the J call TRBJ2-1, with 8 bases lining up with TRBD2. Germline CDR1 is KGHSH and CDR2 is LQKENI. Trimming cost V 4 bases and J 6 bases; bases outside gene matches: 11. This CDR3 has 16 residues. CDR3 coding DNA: TGTGCCAGCTCACATTCGGCGGGACTAGTCCTCAATGAGCAGTTCTTC. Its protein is CASSHSAGLVLNEQFF.

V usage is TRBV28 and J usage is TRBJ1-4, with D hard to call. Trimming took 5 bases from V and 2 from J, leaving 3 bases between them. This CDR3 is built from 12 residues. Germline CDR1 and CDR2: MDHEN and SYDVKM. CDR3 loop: CASSPTNEKLFF. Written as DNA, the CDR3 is TGTGCCAGCAGTCCGACTAATGAAAAACTGTTTTTT.

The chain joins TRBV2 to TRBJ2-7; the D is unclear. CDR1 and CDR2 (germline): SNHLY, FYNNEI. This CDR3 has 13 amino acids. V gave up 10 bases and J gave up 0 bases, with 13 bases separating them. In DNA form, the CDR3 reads TGTGCCATCCTTGACCCGGACTCCTACGAGCAGTACTTC. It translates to CAILDPDSYEQYF.

This chain's CDR3 is CASNPGPTTDTQYF. For the CDR3, the DNA is TGTGCCAGCAATCCGGGACCTACCACAGATACGCAGTATTTT. The gene calls are TRBV6-5 and TRBJ2-3, with D possibly called TRBD1 or TRBD2 (5 bases each). With 7 bases removed from V and 2 bases from J, the gap between germline ends came to 13 bases. Germline V gene lookup returns CDR1 MNHEY and CDR2 SVGAGI. CDR3 size: 14 residues.